This T cell receptor (beta chain) was recovered during a study of T cell responses to AZD1222 COVID-19 vaccine. The overall study: Combined were second doses at about 4 or about 12 weeks.

Using immunoSEQ multiplex PCR, the repertoire was profiled, and TCRdb retains in-frame clones only, with some absent. The sample records 130,000 or so clones, over 90% being singletons. This CDR3 is built from 18 residues. Germline V gene data show CDR1 as MNHEY and CDR2 as SVGEGT. Trimming cost V 2 bases and J 6 bases; bases outside gene matches: 18. Remarks on this clone: Its antigen is currently unknown.

Overall study findings and caveats: Among vaccine-associated CD4 TCRs, coverage spanned spike, with dominance at 160-218 and 743-854. Without day 14 samples, only post-peak T cell repertoires were studied. Two AZD1222 administrations were followed by greater Spike-specific TCR breadth and depth.

Here the sequenced sample was peripheral blood, taken on day 0 of AZD1222 vaccination. The chain couples TRBV6-2 or TRBV6-3 to TRBJ2-7; TRBD2 aligns across 8 bases. The receptor was derived from an adult in good health. The CDR3 loop reads CASSYPLGPGTSSAEQYF. The CDR3 DNA sequence: TGTGCCAGCAGTTACCCACTCGGCCCCGGGACTAGTAGCGCCGAGCAGTACTTC.